Below, one TCR beta chain is given with its context. Its specificity is not known. This specimen comes from a study of T cells in tuberculosis. The wider study: This South African cohort compared adolescents with or without latent tuberculosis against adults with active tuberculosis.

General study points: Classification accuracy was 80% to 90% (AUROC 0.7 to 0.95) with the GMM-specific repertoire.

Profiling relied on immunoSEQ multiplex PCR, and the TCRdb table lists in-frame clones only, not all of them. The sample lists about 43,000 clones, about 94% occurring once. Trimming took 4 bases from V and 2 from J, leaving 5 bases between them. Germline lookup yields CDR1 SGHTA and CDR2 FQGTGA. This CDR3 comprises 12 residues. The clonotype originates from a donor between 10 and 29 years old with latent tuberculosis or without tuberculosis infection. Some clones in this sample may be carry-over from other donors' samples. The chain links TRBV7-3 to TRBJ1-2; D not resolved. Sequenced: PBMCs. CDR3 in amino acids: CASSSENYGYTF. The CDR3 region has the DNA TGTGCCAGCAGCTCCGAGAACTATGGCTACACCTTC.